These T cell receptor beta chains were read from a single sample in a study of blood T cell repertoires in COVID-19. Sequencing was performed with immunoSEQ multiplex PCR; in TCRdb, only in-frame clones are kept and a portion is missing. The sample contains roughly 86,000 clones, 80% to 85% of which appear only once. The sequenced sample consisted of peripheral blood. Receptors originate from a man in his sixties with acute or convalescent COVID-19. The CDR3 runs from the conserved cysteine through the conserved F or W. The order of the fields is V gene, clone size, D gene, J gene, CDR3 protein, CDR3 DNA. D genes are given only for firm matches. A clone size is listed for some rows: how often the clone was seen (once, few, many), or a class if it is expanded.

V: TRBV2; size: -; D: TRBD1; J: TRBJ2-5; CDR3: CASTSGTGGRETQYF; DNA: TGTGCCAGCACCTCCGGGACAGGGGGCCGGGAGACCCAGTACTTC
V: TRBV10-2; size: -; D: -; J: TRBJ1-5; CDR3: CASSEPGGNQPQHF; DNA: TGCGCCAGCAGTGAACCGGGGGGGAATCAGCCCCAGCATTTT
V: TRBV7-2; size: -; D: TRBD1; J: TRBJ1-5; CDR3: CASSLVTGNSNQPQHF; DNA: TGTGCCAGCAGCTTAGTGACAGGGAATAGCAATCAGCCCCAGCATTTT
V: TRBV18; size: once; D: TRBD1; J: TRBJ1-2; CDR3: CASSRTGDGYTF; DNA: TGTGCCAGCTCACGAACAGGGGACGGCTACACCTTC
V: TRBV19; size: -; D: -; J: TRBJ2-7; CDR3: CASTPAGSYEQYF; DNA: TGTGCCAGTACCCCAGCAGGGTCGTACGAGCAGTACTTC
V: TRBV5-8; size: few; D: -; J: TRBJ1-1; CDR3: CASSLVVTPNTEAFF; DNA: TGTGCCAGCAGCTTGGTAGTGACACCGAACACTGAAGCTTTCTTT
V: TRBV2; size: -; D: TRBD1; J: TRBJ2-3; CDR3: CASSRGQADTQYF; DNA: TGTGCCAGCAGCAGGGGGCAGGCAGATACGCAGTATTTT
V: TRBV6-5; size: -; D: TRBD1; J: TRBJ1-2; CDR3: CASSYTGTGQGYTF; DNA: TGTGCCAGCAGTTACACCGGGACAGGACAAGGCTACACCTTC
V: TRBV25-1; size: -; D: -; J: TRBJ2-2; CDR3: CASSEYRATTGELFF; DNA: TGTGCCAGCAGTGAATATAGAGCTACCACCGGGGAGCTGTTTTTT
V: TRBV7-2; size: few; D: TRBD1; J: TRBJ1-1; CDR3: CASRWTGGTEAFF; DNA: TGTGCCAGCAGATGGACAGGGGGCACTGAAGCTTTCTTT
V: TRBV19; size: -; D: TRBD1; J: TRBJ1-4; CDR3: CASRGDSAQGKLFF; DNA: TGTGCCAGTAGGGGGGACAGCGCTCAGGGAAAACTGTTTTTT
V: TRBV13; size: -; D: -; J: TRBJ1-1; CDR3: CASSLNSLNTEAFF; DNA: TGTGCCAGCAGCCTTAACAGTCTGAACACTGAAGCTTTCTTT
V: TRBV30; size: -; D: -; J: TRBJ2-3; CDR3: CAWSVPDSQGDTQYF; DNA: TGTGCCTGGAGTGTACCGGACAGCCAAGGGGATACGCAGTATTTT
V: TRBV4-1; size: once; D: TRBD1; J: TRBJ1-1; CDR3: CASSQGTGGPPNTEAFF; DNA: TGCGCCAGCAGCCAAGGGACAGGGGGCCCACCGAACACTGAAGCTTTCTTT
V: TRBV6-5; size: -; D: -; J: TRBJ2-3; CDR3: CASATRPADTQYF; DNA: TGTGCCAGCGCGACACGTCCGGCAGATACGCAGTATTTT
V: TRBV7-2; size: -; D: TRBD2; J: TRBJ2-5; CDR3: CASSLRRGGRETQYF; DNA: TGTGCCAGCAGCTTAAGGCGGGGGGGACGAGAGACCCAGTACTTC
V: TRBV5-1; size: once; D: -; J: TRBJ1-1; CDR3: CASSLMDRAEAFF; DNA: TGCGCCAGCAGCTTGATGGACAGAGCTGAAGCTTTCTTT
V: TRBV4-1; size: -; D: -; J: TRBJ1-1; CDR3: CASSQETVSEAFF; DNA: TGCGCCAGCAGCCAAGAGACAGTCTCTGAAGCTTTCTTT
V: TRBV6-2/TRBV6-3; size: -; D: -; J: TRBJ1-2; CDR3: CASSPRPEGYGYTF; DNA: TGTGCCAGCAGTCCCCGTCCGGAGGGTTATGGCTACACCTTC
V: TRBV7-6; size: -; D: -; J: TRBJ1-2; CDR3: CASSLAPWRRANYGYTF; DNA: TGTGCCAGCAGCTTAGCTCCTTGGAGACGAGCTAACTATGGCTACACCTTC
V: TRBV30; size: -; D: -; J: TRBJ2-3; CDR3: CAWKPGGGTVQYF; DNA: TGTGCCTGGAAACCGGGTGGCGGGACAGTACAGTATTTT
V: TRBV2; size: -; D: TRBD1; J: TRBJ1-1; CDR3: CASSPAGGFEAFF; DNA: TGTGCCAGCAGTCCAGCAGGGGGGTTTGAAGCTTTCTTT
V: TRBV12-3/TRBV12-4; size: -; D: -; J: TRBJ2-7; CDR3: CASSLGHSYEQYF; DNA: TGTGCCAGCAGTTTGGGACATTCCTACGAGCAGTACTTC
V: TRBV18; size: -; D: -; J: TRBJ2-5; CDR3: CASSFRRDRNQETQYF; DNA: TGTGCCAGCTCATTCCGCCGCGACAGGAACCAAGAGACCCAGTACTTC
V: TRBV6-6; size: few; D: -; J: TRBJ1-1; CDR3: CASRGGNTEAFF; DNA: TGTGCCAGTCGCGGGGGGAACACTGAAGCTTTCTTT
V: TRBV18; size: -; D: TRBD1; J: TRBJ1-4; CDR3: CASSLDRGPTNEKLFF; DNA: TGTGCCAGCTCTCTTGACAGGGGACCAACTAATGAAAAACTGTTTTTT
V: TRBV6-1; size: -; D: -; J: TRBJ1-2; CDR3: CASSEARGNYGYTF; DNA: TGTGCCAGCAGTGAGGCTCGGGGTAACTATGGCTACACCTTC
V: TRBV11-2; size: -; D: -; J: TRBJ1-5; CDR3: CASSLTDSNQPQHF; DNA: TGTGCCAGCAGCTTAACAGATAGCAATCAGCCCCAGCATTTT